Presented here are 4 T cell receptor beta chains from one specimen sequenced in a study of post-analysis software for immune sequencing data. Whole-study findings and limits: Five TRBV segments (TRBV5-6, TRBV5-1 and TRBV20-1 among them) occurred more frequently in patients than in controls.

The antigens for these receptors are not known. Included in the TCR beta cDNA libraries were unique molecular identifiers. From the PCR reads, TCRdb called clonotypes with MiXCR, one entry per CDR3 protein. The sample includes hundreds of thousands of distinct CDR3 sequences, roughly 46% seen only once; the top ten take 9% to 14%. What was sequenced was blood. These receptors were obtained from a girl aged 10-17 years with multiple sclerosis.

J is TRBJ2-6 and V is TRBV7-2; TRBD1 agrees at 8 bases. The V gene end was trimmed by 5 bases and the J gene end by 0 bases; junction bases not matched to a gene: 3. The CDR3 contains 16 residues. Germline V gene sequence: CDR1 SGHTA, CDR2 FQGNSA. CDR3 amino acids: CASSPGQASGANVLTF. The CDR3 DNA reads as TGTGCCAGCAGCCCGGGACAGGCCTCTGGGGCCAACGTCCTGACTTTC.

The chain is built from TRBV7-9 and TRBJ2-4, with 9 nucleotides matching TRBD2. The end of the DNA aligns better with TRBJ2-7, so the J call may be wrong. This CDR3 comprises 16 residues. Germline loops: CDR1 SEHNR, CDR2 FQNEAQ (reference sequence). The CDR3 nucleotides are TGTGCCAGCAGCCCACTAGGACTAGCGTTTACCTACGAGCAGTACTTC. Translated: CASSPLGLAFTYEQYF.

This rearrangement joins TRBV7-6 to TRBJ1-4, with a possible D match to TRBD1 (5 bases). The CDR3 contains 17 residues. V was clipped by 3 bases and J by 4 bases, with 18 bases between them. Germline V gene lookup returns CDR1 SGHVS and CDR2 FNYEAQ. The CDR3 nucleotides read TGTGCCAGCAGCTTGTCGACCCAGGGCGTGCTTAATGAAAAACTGTTTTTT. The encoded protein is CASSLSTQGVLNEKLFF. The full variable domain, rest sourced from reference TRBV7-6 and TRBJ1-4, is GAGVSQSPRYKVTKRGQDVALRCDPISGHVSLYWYRQALGQGPEFLTYFNYEAQQDKSGLPNDRFSAERPEGSISTLTIQRTEQRDSAMYRCASSLSTQGVLNEKLFFGSGTQLSVL.

This clonotype appeared a few times. The chain carries TRBV21-1 and TRBJ2-7; the table's D call, TRBD1, was not checked against the DNA. TRBV21-1 is tagged as a pseudogene. The CDR3 runs 14 residues. The CDR3 spells CASSKAPDRYEQYF. The CDR3 DNA follows: TGTGCCAGCAGCAAAGCTCCGGACAGGTACGAGCAGTACTTC.